Each of the 9 T cell receptor beta chains below was sequenced from the same sample in a study of blood T cell repertoires in COVID-19. Measured with immunoSEQ multiplex PCR; TCRdb has only the in-frame clones, and not every one. The sample shows 200,000 to 300,000 clones, 80% to 90% of them seen only once. The sequenced sample consisted of peripheral blood. These receptors originate from a man aged 45 to 65 with acute or convalescent COVID-19.

The gene calls are TRBV6-5 and TRBJ1-2; TRBD1 agrees at 7 bases. J was trimmed by 6 bases and V by 7 bases; bases with no gene match: 11. The CDR3 spans 14 residues. Germline CDR1 is MNHEY and CDR2 is SVGAGI. Written as DNA, the CDR3 is TGTGCCAGCACCAGGGGGACAGCGGTTAATGGCTACACCTTC. This codes for CASTRGTAVNGYTF.

The J gene is TRBJ1-1, the V gene TRBV7-2; TRBD1 is a possible D gene (6 bases). CDR3 length: 14 residues. CDR1 and CDR2 (germline): SGHTA, FQGNSA. V was shortened by 5 bases and J by 2 bases, with 12 bases between the two germline ends. The CDR3 sequence: CASSRDRTNTEAFF. The CDR3 coding sequence is TGTGCCAGCAGCCGTGACAGGACCAACACTGAAGCTTTCTTT.

This rearrangement joins TRBV2 to TRBJ1-5; TRBD1 aligns across 7 bases. V shed 3 bases and J 5 bases; nucleotides not matched to a gene: 4. Germline lookup yields CDR1 SNHLY and CDR2 FYNNEI. The CDR3 sequence is 14 residues long. In DNA, the CDR3 is TGTGCCAGCAGTGAGGGTACAGGGGATCAGCCCCAGCATTTT. Encoded protein: CASSEGTGDQPQHF.

V usage is TRBV19 and J usage is TRBJ1-3; no clear D gene. Looked up from germline, CDR1 is LNHDA and CDR2 is SQIVND (reference sequence). Deletions cut 5 bases from V and 7 bases from J, with 15 bases between. CDR3 length: 14 residues. The CDR3 loop reads CASSEPYSGNTIYF. The CDR3 DNA sequence: TGTGCCAGTAGTGAGCCTTACAGTGGGAACACCATATATTTT.

The chain has TRBV19 and TRBJ2-3, with 12 bases matching TRBD2. CDR3 size: 16 residues. Germline values: CDR1 LNHDA, CDR2 SQIVND (reference sequence). V lost 3 bases and J lost 1; bases outside the gene matches: 2. The CDR3 bases are TGTGCCAGTAGTATGGCTAGCGGGGGGGGCACAGATACGCAGTATTTT. Its protein product is CASSMASGGGTDTQYF.

This clone was seen only a few times. J is TRBJ2-3 and V is TRBV24-1, with D possibly matching TRBD1 (5 bases). Germline CDR1 is KGHDR and CDR2 is SFDVKD. V was trimmed by 4 bases and J by 2 bases, leaving 9 bases between them. The CDR3 consists of 14 residues. The CDR3 protein is CATSDRQFTDTQYF. Here the CDR3 DNA reads TGTGCCACCAGTGACAGACAGTTCACAGATACGCAGTATTTT.

This chain joins TRBV20-1 and TRBJ1-2, with D uncertain. Germline CDR1 DFQATT, CDR2 SNEGSKA (reference sequence). V gave up 4 bases and J gave up 4 bases, with 7 bases separating them. The CDR3 extends over 11 amino acids. Written as DNA, the CDR3 is TGCAGTGCTACTTCGCGCTATGGCTACACCTTC. Amino acid sequence: CSATSRYGYTF.

The chain uses TRBV28 and TRBJ1-2, with 7 bases matching TRBD1. V shed 7 bases and J 6 bases; nucleotides not matched to a gene: 20. Per the germline V gene, CDR1 is MDHEN and CDR2 is SYDVKM. CDR3 length: 17 amino acids. For the CDR3, the DNA is TGTGCCAGCACCAGTAATCCAGGGGGTGACTTCGGAGATGGCTACACCTTC. It yields the protein CASTSNPGGDFGDGYTF.

This chain connects TRBV10-1 to TRBJ1-1, with TRBD1 as a possible D gene (5 bases). V was cut by 2 bases and J by 10 bases, with 14 bases left in between. The CDR3 length is 13 residues. Germline V gene lookup returns CDR1 WNHNN and CDR2 SYGVQD (reference sequence). The CDR3 region is CASSEGDSRGAFF. The CDR3, as DNA: TGCGCCAGCAGTGAGGGGGACTCCCGAGGAGCTTTCTTT.